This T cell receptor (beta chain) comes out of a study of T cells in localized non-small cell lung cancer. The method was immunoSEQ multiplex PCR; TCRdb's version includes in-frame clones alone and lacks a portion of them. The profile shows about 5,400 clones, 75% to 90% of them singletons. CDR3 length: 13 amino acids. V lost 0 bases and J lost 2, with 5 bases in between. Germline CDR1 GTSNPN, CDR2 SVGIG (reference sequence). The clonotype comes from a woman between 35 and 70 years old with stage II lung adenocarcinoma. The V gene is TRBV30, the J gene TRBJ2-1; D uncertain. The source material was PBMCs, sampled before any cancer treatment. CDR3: CAWSVQPYNEQFF. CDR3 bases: TGTGCCTGGAGTGTACAGCCCTACAATGAGCAGTTCTTC.